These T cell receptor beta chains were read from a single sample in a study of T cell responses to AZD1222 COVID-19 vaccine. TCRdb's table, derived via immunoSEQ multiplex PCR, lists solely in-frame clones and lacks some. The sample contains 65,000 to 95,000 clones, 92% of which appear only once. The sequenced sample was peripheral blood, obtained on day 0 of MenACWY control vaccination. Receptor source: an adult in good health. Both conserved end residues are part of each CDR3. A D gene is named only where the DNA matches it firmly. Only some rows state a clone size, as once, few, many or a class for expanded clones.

CDR3 protein: CASSYDRVHEQYF; CDR3 DNA: TGTGCCAGCAGTTACGACAGGGTCCACGAGCAGTACTTC; V gene: TRBV6-2/TRBV6-3; J gene: TRBJ2-7; D gene: TRBD1; clone size: NA
CDR3 protein: CASGAPSGGEGTGELFF; CDR3 DNA: TGTGCTAGTGGCGCTCCTTCAGGGGGCGAGGGGACCGGGGAGCTGTTTTTT; V gene: TRBV12-5; J gene: TRBJ2-2; D gene: TRBD1; clone size: NA
CDR3 protein: CASSQGGGRVFDTQYF; CDR3 DNA: TGCGCCAGCAGCCAAGGTGGCGGGAGGGTTTTTGATACGCAGTATTTT; V gene: TRBV4-3; J gene: TRBJ2-3; D gene: TRBD2; clone size: NA
CDR3 protein: CASSPGGGQEDTQYF; CDR3 DNA: TGTGCCAGCAGCCCGGGCGGGGGGCAGGAAGATACGCAGTATTTT; V gene: TRBV5-4; J gene: TRBJ2-3; D gene: TRBD2; clone size: NA
CDR3 protein: CASSQESGVRYEQYF; CDR3 DNA: TGCGCCAGCAGCCAAGAGTCGGGGGTACGTTACGAGCAGTACTTC; V gene: TRBV4-3; J gene: TRBJ2-7; D gene: NA; clone size: NA
CDR3 protein: CASSQDHRSHYGYTF; CDR3 DNA: TGTGCCAGCAGCCAAGATCATAGGTCTCACTATGGCTACACCTTC; V gene: TRBV3-1/TRBV3-2; J gene: TRBJ1-2; D gene: NA; clone size: NA
CDR3 protein: CASSLVVSRGHEQFF; CDR3 DNA: TGTGCCAGCAGCTTAGTTGTGAGCCGGGGGCATGAGCAGTTCTTC; V gene: TRBV7-8; J gene: TRBJ2-1; D gene: NA; clone size: NA
CDR3 protein: CASSPPRLEGEQFF; CDR3 DNA: TGTGCCAGCTCACCACCCCGACTAGAAGGTGAGCAGTTCTTC; V gene: TRBV18; J gene: TRBJ2-1; D gene: NA; clone size: NA
CDR3 protein: CASSPGLAGGTDTQYF; CDR3 DNA: TGTGCCAGCAGCCCGGGACTAGCGGGGGGCACAGATACGCAGTATTTT; V gene: TRBV5-4; J gene: TRBJ2-3; D gene: TRBD2; clone size: NA
CDR3 protein: CASSQDHRSSGNTIYF; CDR3 DNA: TGCGCCAGCAGCCAAGATCATAGGAGCTCTGGAAACACCATATATTTT; V gene: TRBV4-3; J gene: TRBJ1-3; D gene: NA; clone size: NA
CDR3 protein: CASSQGKGRGKLFF; CDR3 DNA: TGTGCCAGCAGCCAAGGAAAGGGAAGAGGGAAACTGTTTTTT; V gene: TRBV3-1/TRBV3-2; J gene: TRBJ1-4; D gene: NA; clone size: NA
CDR3 protein: CATSDLRDATDTQYF; CDR3 DNA: TGTGCCACCAGTGACCTCCGGGACGCCACAGATACGCAGTATTTT; V gene: TRBV24-1; J gene: TRBJ2-3; D gene: NA; clone size: NA
CDR3 protein: CSVGGEDYRNNEQFF; CDR3 DNA: TGCAGCGTTGGTGGGGAAGACTACCGGAACAATGAGCAGTTCTTC; V gene: TRBV29-1; J gene: TRBJ2-1; D gene: NA; clone size: NA
CDR3 protein: CASSQGSNTEAFF; CDR3 DNA: TGCGCCAGCAGCCAAGGGAGTAACACTGAAGCTTTCTTT; V gene: TRBV4-3; J gene: TRBJ1-1; D gene: NA; clone size: NA
CDR3 protein: CASSDSDGPEDTQYF; CDR3 DNA: TGTGCCAGCAGTGACTCGGACGGGCCTGAGGATACGCAGTATTTT; V gene: TRBV6-4; J gene: TRBJ2-3; D gene: NA; clone size: NA
CDR3 protein: CASSLDSTGGREKLFF; CDR3 DNA: TGTGCCAGCAGCTTAGATTCGACAGGGGGCCGTGAAAAACTGTTTTTT; V gene: TRBV7-9; J gene: TRBJ1-4; D gene: TRBD1; clone size: NA
CDR3 protein: CASSQSDSAYNSPLHF; CDR3 DNA: TGCGCCAGCAGCCAATCTGACAGCGCGTATAATTCACCCCTCCACTTT; V gene: TRBV4-3; J gene: TRBJ1-6; D gene: NA; clone size: NA
CDR3 protein: CASSRGGTNTGELFF; CDR3 DNA: TGTGCCAGCAGCCGCGGGGGGACGAACACCGGGGAGCTGTTTTTT; V gene: TRBV27; J gene: TRBJ2-2; D gene: TRBD2; clone size: NA
CDR3 protein: CSVQSGALRDEQYF; CDR3 DNA: TGCAGCGTCCAGTCCGGGGCCCTTCGGGATGAGCAGTACTTC; V gene: TRBV29-1; J gene: TRBJ2-7; D gene: NA; clone size: NA
CDR3 protein: CASSFFGDFGGEQFF; CDR3 DNA: TGTGCCAGCAGCTTTTTCGGGGACTTCGGCGGTGAGCAGTTCTTC; V gene: TRBV7-9; J gene: TRBJ2-1; D gene: NA; clone size: once
CDR3 protein: CASSFTEPFDFEQYF; CDR3 DNA: TGTGCCAGCAGTTTCACAGAGCCTTTTGATTTCGAGCAGTACTTC; V gene: TRBV28; J gene: TRBJ2-7; D gene: NA; clone size: NA
CDR3 protein: CASSTKTGDTEAFF; CDR3 DNA: TGTGCCAGCTCAACAAAGACAGGGGACACTGAAGCTTTCTTT; V gene: TRBV18; J gene: TRBJ1-1; D gene: TRBD1; clone size: NA
CDR3 protein: CASSTLAVPYEQYF; CDR3 DNA: TGTGCCAGCAGCACATTAGCGGTCCCCTACGAGCAGTACTTC; V gene: TRBV6-5; J gene: TRBJ2-7; D gene: NA; clone size: NA
CDR3 protein: CASNYRGTETYNEQFF; CDR3 DNA: TGTGCCAGCAATTATAGAGGGACAGAAACCTACAATGAGCAGTTCTTC; V gene: TRBV28; J gene: TRBJ2-1; D gene: TRBD1; clone size: few
CDR3 protein: CASSDRDRGRDTF; CDR3 DNA: TGTGCCAGCAGTGACCGGGACAGGGGCCGTGACACCTTC; V gene: TRBV6-1; J gene: TRBJ1-2; D gene: TRBD1; clone size: once
CDR3 protein: CASSWGPGRLETQYF; CDR3 DNA: TGTGCCAGCAGCTGGGGTCCGGGACGCCTGGAGACCCAGTACTTC; V gene: TRBV7-9; J gene: TRBJ2-5; D gene: NA; clone size: few
CDR3 protein: CASSSQRYEQYF; CDR3 DNA: TGTGCCAGTAGCAGCCAGCGCTACGAGCAGTACTTC; V gene: TRBV19; J gene: TRBJ2-7; D gene: NA; clone size: NA
CDR3 protein: CASSAGQGGEKLFF; CDR3 DNA: TGTGCCAGCAGCGCCGGACAGGGTGGCGAAAAACTGTTTTTT; V gene: TRBV9; J gene: TRBJ1-4; D gene: TRBD1; clone size: NA
CDR3 protein: CASSVVGDTEAFF; CDR3 DNA: TGTGCCAGCAGCGTAGTCGGCGACACTGAAGCTTTCTTT; V gene: TRBV9; J gene: TRBJ1-1; D gene: NA; clone size: NA
CDR3 protein: CATSDHSTIIAGRYNEQFF; CDR3 DNA: TGTGCCACCAGTGACCACTCCACCATAATAGCGGGGAGGTACAATGAGCAGTTCTTC; V gene: TRBV24-1; J gene: TRBJ2-1; D gene: TRBD2; clone size: NA
CDR3 protein: CSASGSSETQYF; CDR3 DNA: TGCAGTGCTAGTGGGTCATCAGAGACCCAGTACTTC; V gene: TRBV20-1; J gene: TRBJ2-5; D gene: NA; clone size: NA
CDR3 protein: CASSPTHNEQFF; CDR3 DNA: TGTGCCAGCAGCCCCACCCACAATGAGCAGTTCTTC; V gene: TRBV11-2; J gene: TRBJ2-1; D gene: NA; clone size: NA
CDR3 protein: CASSIPPTGYSNQPQHF; CDR3 DNA: TGTGCCAGTAGTATCCCTCCCACGGGTTATAGCAATCAGCCCCAGCATTTT; V gene: TRBV19; J gene: TRBJ1-5; D gene: NA; clone size: NA
CDR3 protein: CASNGKREFSETQYF; CDR3 DNA: TGTGCCAGCAACGGGAAGCGGGAGTTCTCAGAGACCCAGTACTTC; V gene: TRBV28; J gene: TRBJ2-5; D gene: TRBD2; clone size: NA
CDR3 protein: CASTTGWGRHGYTF; CDR3 DNA: TGTGCCAGCACCACGGGCTGGGGGAGACATGGCTACACCTTC; V gene: TRBV28; J gene: TRBJ1-2; D gene: NA; clone size: NA
CDR3 protein: CATSRTTFPDTDTQYF; CDR3 DNA: TGTGCCACCAGTAGGACAACCTTCCCCGACACAGATACGCAGTATTTT; V gene: TRBV24-1; J gene: TRBJ2-3; D gene: NA; clone size: NA
CDR3 protein: CASSESAGLPYNEQFF; CDR3 DNA: TGTGCCAGCAGTGAATCGGCAGGACTACCCTACAATGAGCAGTTCTTC; V gene: TRBV2; J gene: TRBJ2-1; D gene: NA; clone size: NA
CDR3 protein: CASSVDPGNQPQHF; CDR3 DNA: TGTGCCAGCAGCGTTGATCCTGGCAATCAGCCCCAGCATTTT; V gene: TRBV9; J gene: TRBJ1-5; D gene: NA; clone size: NA
CDR3 protein: CASSLEQGIDTQYF; CDR3 DNA: TGTGCCAGCAGCTTAGAACAGGGGATAGATACGCAGTATTTT; V gene: TRBV11-2; J gene: TRBJ2-3; D gene: TRBD1; clone size: NA
CDR3 protein: CASSKGGKGAAKNIQYF; CDR3 DNA: TGTGCCAGCAGCAAAGGAGGAAAGGGGGCGGCCAAAAACATTCAGTACTTC; V gene: TRBV21-1; J gene: TRBJ2-4; D gene: NA; clone size: NA
CDR3 protein: CASSLQEDTEAFF; CDR3 DNA: TGTGCCAGCAGCCTACAGGAGGACACTGAAGCTTTCTTT; V gene: TRBV7-9; J gene: TRBJ1-1; D gene: NA; clone size: once
CDR3 protein: CASTYRGSYGYTF; CDR3 DNA: TGTGCCAGCACCTACAGGGGGAGCTATGGCTACACCTTC; V gene: TRBV6-5; J gene: TRBJ1-2; D gene: TRBD1; clone size: NA
CDR3 protein: CASSPTSEGANEQFF; CDR3 DNA: TGTGCCAGCAGTCCCACTAGCGAGGGAGCCAATGAGCAGTTCTTC; V gene: TRBV6-4; J gene: TRBJ2-1; D gene: TRBD2; clone size: few
CDR3 protein: CASALADREGKLFF; CDR3 DNA: TGTGCCAGCGCCCTTGCTGATAGAGAGGGAAAACTGTTTTTT; V gene: TRBV3-1/TRBV3-2; J gene: TRBJ1-4; D gene: NA; clone size: NA
CDR3 protein: CASSAEGQISYEQYF; CDR3 DNA: TGTGCCAGCTCGGCGGAGGGACAGATCAGCTACGAGCAGTACTTC; V gene: TRBV18; J gene: TRBJ2-7; D gene: NA; clone size: NA
CDR3 protein: CASSANYEQYF; CDR3 DNA: TGTGCCAGCAGCGCAAACTACGAGCAGTACTTC; V gene: TRBV5-6; J gene: TRBJ2-7; D gene: NA; clone size: NA
CDR3 protein: CASSRTGYEQYF; CDR3 DNA: TGTGCCAGCAGTAGGACAGGGTACGAGCAGTACTTC; V gene: TRBV25-1; J gene: TRBJ2-7; D gene: TRBD1; clone size: NA
CDR3 protein: CSVPNPRGYTF; CDR3 DNA: TGCAGCGTCCCAAACCCGCGGGGCTACACCTTC; V gene: TRBV29-1; J gene: TRBJ1-2; D gene: NA; clone size: NA
CDR3 protein: CSASQKETQYF; CDR3 DNA: TGCAGTGCTAGCCAGAAAGAGACCCAGTACTTC; V gene: TRBV20-1; J gene: TRBJ2-5; D gene: NA; clone size: NA
CDR3 protein: CSGGGRTDTQYF; CDR3 DNA: TGCAGCGGGGGGGGCCGCACAGATACGCAGTATTTT; V gene: TRBV29-1; J gene: TRBJ2-3; D gene: NA; clone size: NA
CDR3 protein: CSASSAGRALGEQFF; CDR3 DNA: TGCAGTGCTAGTAGTGCCGGGAGGGCCCTGGGTGAGCAGTTCTTC; V gene: TRBV20-1; J gene: TRBJ2-1; D gene: TRBD2; clone size: NA
CDR3 protein: CASSLQGSGSPLHF; CDR3 DNA: TGTGCCAGCAGCTTACAGGGCTCCGGGTCACCCCTCCACTTT; V gene: TRBV7-3; J gene: TRBJ1-6; D gene: NA; clone size: NA